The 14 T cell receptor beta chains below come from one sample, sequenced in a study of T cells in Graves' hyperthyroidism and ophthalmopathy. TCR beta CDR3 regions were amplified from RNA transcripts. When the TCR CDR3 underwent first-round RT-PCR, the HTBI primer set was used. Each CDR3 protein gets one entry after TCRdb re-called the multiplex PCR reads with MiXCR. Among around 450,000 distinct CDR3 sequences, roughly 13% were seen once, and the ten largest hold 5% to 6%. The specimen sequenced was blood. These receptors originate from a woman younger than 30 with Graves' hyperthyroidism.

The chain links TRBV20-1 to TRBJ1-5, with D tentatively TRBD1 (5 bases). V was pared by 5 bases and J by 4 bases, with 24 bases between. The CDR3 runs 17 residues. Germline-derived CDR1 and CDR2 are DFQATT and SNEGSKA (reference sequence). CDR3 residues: CSAGGPTGDDGNQPQHF. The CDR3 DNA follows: TGCAGTGCTGGGGGTCCGACCGGGGATGATGGTAATCAGCCCCAGCATTTT.

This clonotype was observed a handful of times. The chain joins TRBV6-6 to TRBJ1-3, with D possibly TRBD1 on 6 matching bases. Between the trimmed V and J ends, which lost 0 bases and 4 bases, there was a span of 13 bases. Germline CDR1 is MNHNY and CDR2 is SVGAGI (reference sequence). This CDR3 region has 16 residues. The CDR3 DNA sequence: TGTGCCAGCAGTTACTCATCAGGCAGGGGAGGAAACACCATATATTTT. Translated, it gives CASSYSSGRGGNTIYF.

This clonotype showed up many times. Written as DNA, the CDR3 is TGTGCCAGCAGCTCATTAGCGGGACAAGCAGATACGCAGTATTTT. Protein: CASSSLAGQADTQYF. The rearrangement links TRBV7-9 to TRBJ2-3; 8 bases fit TRBD2. CDR1 and CDR2 (germline): SEHNR, FQNEAQ (reference sequence). Trimming at V came to 4 bases and at J to 4 bases, leaving 7 bases not matched to a gene. This CDR3 is 15 amino acids long.

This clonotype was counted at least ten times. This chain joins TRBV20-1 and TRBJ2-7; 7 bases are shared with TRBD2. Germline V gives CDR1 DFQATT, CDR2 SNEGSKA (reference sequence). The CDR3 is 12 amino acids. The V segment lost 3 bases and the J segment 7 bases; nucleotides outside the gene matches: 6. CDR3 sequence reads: CSARFLAEEQYF. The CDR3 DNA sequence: TGCAGTGCTAGGTTCCTAGCGGAGGAGCAGTACTTC.

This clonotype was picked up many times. The CDR3 reads CAWTGLRFGEQYF. Here the CDR3 DNA reads TGTGCCTGGACGGGCCTCAGGTTTGGGGAGCAGTACTTC. The V gene is TRBV30, the J gene TRBJ2-7; D not resolved. The CDR3 runs 13 residues. Per germline, CDR1 GTSNPN and CDR2 SVGIG (reference sequence). V was pared by 4 bases and J by 7 bases, with 17 bases between.

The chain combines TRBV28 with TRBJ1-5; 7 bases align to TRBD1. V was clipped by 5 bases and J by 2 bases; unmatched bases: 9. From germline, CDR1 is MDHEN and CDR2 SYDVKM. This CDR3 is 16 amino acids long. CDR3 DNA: TGTGCCAGCAGTCTACCAGGGGGGAGTGGCAATCAGCCCCAGCATTTT. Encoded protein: CASSLPGGSGNQPQHF. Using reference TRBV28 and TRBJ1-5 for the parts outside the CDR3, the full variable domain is DVKVTQSSRYLVKRTGEKVFLECVQDMDHENMFWYRQDPGLGLRLIYFSYDVKMKEKGDIPEGYSVSREKKERFSLILESASTNQTSMYLCASSLPGGSGNQPQHFGDGTRLSIL.

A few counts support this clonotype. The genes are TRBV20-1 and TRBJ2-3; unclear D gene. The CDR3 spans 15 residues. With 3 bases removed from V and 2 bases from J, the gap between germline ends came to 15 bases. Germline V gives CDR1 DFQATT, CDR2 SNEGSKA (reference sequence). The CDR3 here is CSARTPARFTDTQYF. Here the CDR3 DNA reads TGCAGTGCTAGGACCCCGGCGAGATTCACAGATACGCAGTATTTT.

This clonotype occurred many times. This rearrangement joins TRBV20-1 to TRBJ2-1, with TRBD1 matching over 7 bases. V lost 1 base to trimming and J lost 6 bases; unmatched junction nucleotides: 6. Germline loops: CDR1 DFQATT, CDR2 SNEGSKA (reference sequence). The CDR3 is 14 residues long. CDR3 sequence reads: CSARVMGQPNEQFF. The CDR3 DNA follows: TGCAGTGCTAGAGTTATGGGACAGCCCAATGAGCAGTTCTTC.

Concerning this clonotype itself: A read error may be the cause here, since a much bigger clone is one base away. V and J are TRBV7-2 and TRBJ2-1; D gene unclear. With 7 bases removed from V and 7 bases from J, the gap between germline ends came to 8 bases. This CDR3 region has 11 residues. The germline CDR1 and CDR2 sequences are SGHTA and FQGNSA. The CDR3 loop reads CASMIGNEQFF. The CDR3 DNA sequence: TGTGCCAGCATGATAGGAAATGAGCAGTTCTTC.

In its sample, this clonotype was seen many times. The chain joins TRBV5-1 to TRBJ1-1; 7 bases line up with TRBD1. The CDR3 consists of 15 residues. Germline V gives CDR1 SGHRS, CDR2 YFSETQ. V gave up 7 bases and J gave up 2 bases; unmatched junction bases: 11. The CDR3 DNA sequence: TGCGCCAGCGTTGCACCGGGGACAGCCAACACTGAAGCTTTCTTT. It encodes CASVAPGTANTEAFF.

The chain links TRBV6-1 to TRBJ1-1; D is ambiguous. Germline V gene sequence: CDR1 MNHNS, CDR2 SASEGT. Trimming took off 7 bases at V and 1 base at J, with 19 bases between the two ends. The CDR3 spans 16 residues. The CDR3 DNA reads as TGTGCCAGCACCTCAGGTCGCGGGGTTGAGAACACTGAAGCTTTCTTT. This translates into CASTSGRGVENTEAFF.

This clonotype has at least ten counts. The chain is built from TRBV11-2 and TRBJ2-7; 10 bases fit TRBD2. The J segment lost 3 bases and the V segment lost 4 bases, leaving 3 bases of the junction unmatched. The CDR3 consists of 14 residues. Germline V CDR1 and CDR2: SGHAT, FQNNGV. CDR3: CASSYWTSGYEQYF. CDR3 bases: TGTGCCAGCAGCTACTGGACTAGCGGCTACGAGCAGTACTTC.

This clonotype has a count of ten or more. In DNA, the CDR3 is TGTGCCAGCCGCAGTTTAAGCACAGGGGTTGACTATGGCTACACCTTC. Amino acids: CASRSLSTGVDYGYTF. The rearrangement links TRBV27 to TRBJ1-2, with 7 nucleotides matching TRBD1. CDR3 size: 16 residues. The germline V gene encodes CDR1 MNHEY and CDR2 SMNVEV (reference sequence). The V and J ends lost 8 bases and 3 bases, in that order; junction bases with no gene match: 15.

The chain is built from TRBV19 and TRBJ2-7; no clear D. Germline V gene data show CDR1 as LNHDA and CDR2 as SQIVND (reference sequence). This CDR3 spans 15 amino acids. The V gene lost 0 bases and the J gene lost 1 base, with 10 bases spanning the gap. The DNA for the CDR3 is TGTGCCAGTAGTATAGAGTGCAGCAGATCCTACGAGCAGTACTTC. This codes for CASSIECSRSYEQYF.